This T cell receptor beta chain was identified during a study of T cell responses to AZD1222 COVID-19 vaccine. Study observations and caveats: Vaccine-associated CD4 TCRs spanned spike, dominant at 160-218 and 743-854. The donor group comprised mostly white British people and more females; the analysis possibly underestimated clonal diversity. Close to half of all spike-specific TCRs reportedly target regions of the variants that are unmutated.

This table comes from immunoSEQ multiplex PCR, and its TCRdb copy is limited to in-frame clones, with some not included. The sample includes roughly 98,000 clones, about 88% of them seen just once. In regard to this clone: Its target is not known.

There are 14 residues in the CDR3. CDR1 MNHNY and CDR2 SVGAGI come from the germline V gene (reference sequence). V lost 2 bases to trimming and J lost 0 bases, with 5 bases between them. The study pooled second doses at about 4 or about 12 weeks. This chain connects TRBV6-6 to TRBJ1-3, with D uncertain. This clonotype was sampled from an adult who received the AZD1222 COVID-19 vaccine. The specimen comprised peripheral blood, sampled 28 days after the second AZD1222 dose. The CDR3 region is CASSYGSSGNTIYF. The CDR3 DNA sequence: TGTGCCAGCAGTTACGGAAGCTCTGGAAACACCATATATTTT.